Sequencing of this T cell receptor (beta chain) was carried out in a study of human T cells and chemical hapten exposure. Looking at the study overall: Donors were sensitized with 2% DPC on the upper inner arm. Patients, a majority of them female, were diagnosed with alopecia areata, totalis or universalis.

The time point is: pre-sensitization, week 0. The treatment: therapeutic diphenylcyclopropenone sensitization with weekly scalp DPC. CDR1 and CDR2 (germline): SNHLY, FYNNEI. V shed 8 bases and J 4 bases; nucleotides not matched to a gene: 4. The CDR3 is 13 residues long. Study results and caveats: TCRs exceeding a frequency of 1 in 1000 stayed unchanged under DPC sensitization.

This clonotype showed up many times. Its antigen is still unknown. TCRdb called the RACE reads again in MiXCR, with one record for every CDR3 protein. The profile covers 200,000 to 300,000 distinct CDR3 sequences, with roughly 8.9% appearing a single time and about 2.1% taken by the ten largest. The sequence derives from a woman aged 40 to 50 with alopecia areata. Some clones in this sample may be carry-over from other donors' samples. Material: whole blood, obtained in connection with sensitization to the hapten diphenylcyclopropenone (DPC). The chain links TRBV2 to TRBJ2-3, with 9 bases that match TRBD2. The CDR3 loop reads CASSSGRSDTQYF. The CDR3 region has the DNA TGTGCCAGCTCCAGCGGGAGGTCAGATACGCAGTATTTT.